This entry lists 29 T cell receptor beta chains sequenced from one sample in a study of breast tumors, draining lymph nodes, adjacent tissues. TCRdb re-called the multiplex PCR reads with MiXCR, one entry per CDR3 protein. The table records over 130,000 distinct CDR3 sequences, over 25% of them present only once. The lymph nodes were axillary draining lymph nodes from breast cancer patients. The sample consisted of axillary lymph node tissue. The receptors derive from a female donor with breast cancer. Some clones in this sample may be carry-over from other donors' samples.

Many counts were recorded for this clonotype. The V gene is TRBV7-6, the J gene TRBJ1-4, with a weak D call TRBD1 (5 bases). The CDR3 covers 15 residues. CDR1 SGHVS and CDR2 FNYEAQ come from the germline V gene. V dropped 1 base and J dropped 5 bases, with 11 bases sitting between them. CDR3 in DNA: TGTGCCAGCAGCTTAGAAGGGGCCTGGAATGAAAAACTGTTTTTT. This translates into CASSLEGAWNEKLFF.

This clonotype was counted many times. This rearrangement joins TRBV19 to TRBJ2-5; TRBD1 agrees at 11 bases. The V segment lost 2 bases and the J segment 4 bases; nucleotides outside the gene matches: 3. This CDR3 comprises 15 residues. From germline, CDR1 is LNHDA and CDR2 SQIVND (reference sequence). The DNA for the CDR3 is TGTGCCAGTAGTATAAACGGACAGGGGGCAGAGACCCAGTACTTC. Translated, it gives CASSINGQGAETQYF.

This clonotype has ten or more counts. A much more abundant neighbour one base away suggests this may be a read error. The chain joins TRBV5-5 to TRBJ2-3; D not certain. The CDR3 sequence is 14 residues long. V was pared by 0 bases and J by 5 bases, with 10 bases between. Germline values: CDR1 SGHKS, CDR2 YYEKEE (reference sequence). The CDR3 here is CASSLGPTGDTQYF. The DNA for the CDR3 is TGTGCCAGCAGCTTGGGCCCCACCGGAGATACGCAGTATTTT.

This clonotype was observed at least ten times. J is TRBJ2-6 and V is TRBV9; TRBD1 agrees at 9 bases. The CDR3 runs to 16 residues. Trimming at V came to 4 bases and at J to 4 bases, leaving 6 bases not matched to a gene. The V gene's germline CDR1 is SGDLS and CDR2 YYNGEE. The DNA of the CDR3 is TGTGCCAGCAGCATGAACAGGGGGCTCGGGGCCAACGTCCTGACTTTC. This sequence encodes CASSMNRGLGANVLTF.

This clonotype was seen repeatedly, ten times or more. The chain uses TRBV30 and TRBJ2-1, with D perhaps TRBD2 (5 bases). Deletions cut 7 bases from V and 6 bases from J, with 19 bases between. CDR3 length: 14 amino acids. Looked up from germline, CDR1 is GTSNPN and CDR2 is SVGIG (reference sequence). CDR3 protein: CAYLGSLVGNEQFF. CDR3 in DNA: TGTGCCTACCTTGGGAGCCTAGTGGGCAATGAGCAGTTCTTC.

This clonotype was recorded at least ten times. This chain joins TRBV5-8 and TRBJ2-7, with D tentatively TRBD1 or TRBD2 (5 bases each). CDR3 length: 11 residues. Germline lookup yields CDR1 SGHTS and CDR2 YDEGEE. Trimming pared 4 bases from V and 6 bases from J, leaving 8 bases between. CDR3 region: CASSERGEQYF. The CDR3 DNA is TGTGCCAGCAGCGAGAGGGGCGAGCAGTACTTC.

With respect to this clonotype: At one end, the junction sequence differs from germline, possibly due to a read error. This chain uses TRBV7-8 with TRBJ2-7, with D maybe TRBD1 (6 bases). Germline V gene sequence: CDR1 SGHVS, CDR2 FQNEAQ. This CDR3 is built from 14 residues. The CDR3: CASSSVGQAYERYF. CDR3 nucleotide sequence: TGTGCCAGCAGCTCTGTGGGACAAGCCTACGAGCGGTACTTC.

Details on this clonotype: This clone may be a read error of a much larger clone one base away. The chain joins TRBV5-6 to TRBJ2-2; D is unclear. Per the germline V gene, CDR1 is SGHDT and CDR2 is YYEEEE. Trimming removed 2 bases at V and 3 bases at J, with 11 bases between. The CDR3 runs 15 residues. CDR3 coding DNA: TGTGCCAGCAGCTTACGAGACACGGACACCGGGGAGCTGTTTTTT. It specifies CASSLRDTDTGELFF.

This clonotype was picked up a small number of times. V usage is TRBV5-4 and J usage is TRBJ2-1; TRBD2 is a possible D gene (6 bases). V was trimmed by 6 bases and J by 6 bases, leaving 19 bases between them. Germline loops: CDR1 SGHNT, CDR2 YYREEE (reference sequence). The CDR3 is 15 amino acids. For the CDR3, the DNA is TGTGCCAGCACCCCGGCGGGGTCTGGGCCCAATGAGCAGTTCTTC. It translates to CASTPAGSGPNEQFF.

Comment on this clonotype: This CDR3 is missing its conserved last phenylalanine or tryptophan, likely due to a read error. The chain joins TRBV7-2 to TRBJ2-5, with D tentatively TRBD2 (7 bases). Germline V gives CDR1 SGHTA, CDR2 FQGNSA. There are 15 residues in the CDR3. V shed 4 bases and J shed 5 bases, with 17 bases lying between them. The CDR3 coding sequence is TGTGCCAGCAGCTCTTTGTCCGGGGGGCCGGAGACCCAGTACTAC. Encoded protein: CASSSLSGGPETQYY.

This chain links TRBV25-1 with TRBJ2-1, with TRBD1 as a possible D gene (5 bases). This CDR3 has 14 residues. The germline V gene has CDR1 MGHDK and CDR2 SYGVNS. The CDR3 spells CVRHLQVLDNEQFF. The CDR3 nucleotides read TGTGTACGCCACCTACAGGTTCTGGACAATGAGCAGTTCTTC.

This clonotype was seen at least ten times. The V call is TRBV5-1, the J call TRBJ2-3, with TRBD2 identical over 9 bases. Per the germline V gene, CDR1 is SGHRS and CDR2 is YFSETQ. V shed 4 bases and J 10 bases; nucleotides not matched to a gene: 10. The CDR3 covers 14 residues. The CDR3 region has the DNA TGCGCCAGCAGCCTCTGGGAGCGGGGGGCGTCGCAGTATTTT. It translates to CASSLWERGASQYF.

This clonotype was picked up many times. The chain links TRBV5-1 to TRBJ1-1; 8 nucleotides agree with TRBD1. Per germline, CDR1 SGHRS and CDR2 YFSETQ. J gave up 11 bases and V 4 bases, and 7 bases lay outside the gene matches. CDR3 length: 12 residues. Written as DNA, the CDR3 is TGCGCCAGCAGCCGGCAGGGGGCGACGGCTTTCTTT. Residues: CASSRQGATAFF.

This clonotype was found a few times. This chain uses TRBV6-5 with TRBJ2-7, with 7 bases matching TRBD2. The CDR3 consists of 15 residues. The J segment lost 0 bases and the V segment lost 6 bases, leaving 8 bases of the junction unmatched. Germline V gene sequence: CDR1 MNHEY, CDR2 SVGAGI. Written as DNA, the CDR3 is TGTGCCAGCAGACGGGGGGACGCCGGCTCCTACGAGCAGTACTTC. The encoded protein is CASRRGDAGSYEQYF.

J is TRBJ1-4 and V is TRBV2; D remains ambiguous. The CDR3 consists of 14 residues. The germline CDR1 and CDR2 sequences are SNHLY and FYNNEI. Trimming removed 6 bases at V and 10 bases at J, with 18 bases between. This chain's CDR3 is CASSEGLLGIKLFF. The CDR3 nucleotides are TGTGCCAGCAGCGAGGGATTGCTGGGTATAAAACTGTTTTTT.

As regards this clonotype: At one end the junction does not follow the germline gene, possibly because of a read error. This rearrangement joins TRBV5-1 to TRBJ1-6; 8 positions match TRBD1. Germline lookup yields CDR1 SGHRS and CDR2 YFSETQ. The CDR3 sequence is 15 residues long. The CDR3 bases are TGCGCCAACAGCTTGGAAGGCAGGGGGCAGTCACCCCTCCACTTT. Translation gives CANSLEGRGQSPLHF. Based on the CDR3 plus reference TRBV5-1 and TRBJ1-6, the full variable domain is KAGVTQTPRYLIKTRGQQVTLSCSPISGHRSVSWYQQTPGQGLQFLFEYFSETQRNKGNFPGRFSGRQFSNSRSEMNVSTLELGDSALYLCANSLEGRGQSPLHFGNGTRLTVT.

This clonotype was seen at least ten times. The chain carries TRBV5-1 and TRBJ2-3, with D possibly being TRBD2 (7 bases). The CDR3 sequence is 15 residues long. The V and J ends lost 4 bases and 0 bases respectively, with 12 bases between them. The V gene's germline CDR1 is SGHRS and CDR2 YFSETQ. The CDR3 DNA sequence: TGCGCCAGCAGCATCGAGGGGGGGAGCACAGATACGCAGTATTTT. Translating it yields CASSIEGGSTDTQYF. The whole variable domain, remainder taken from reference TRBV5-1 and TRBJ2-3, is KAGVTQTPRYLIKTRGQQVTLSCSPISGHRSVSWYQQTPGQGLQFLFEYFSETQRNKGNFPGRFSGRQFSNSRSEMNVSTLELGDSALYLCASSIEGGSTDTQYFGPGTRLTVL.

Of note for this clonotype: The missing conserved phenylalanine or tryptophan at the end of this CDR3 makes a read error likely. The chain employs TRBV7-2 and TRBJ2-5, with D tentatively TRBD1 or TRBD2 (6 bases each). CDR1 and CDR2 (germline): SGHTA, FQGNSA. This CDR3 region has 15 residues. Trimming took 5 bases from V and 3 from J, leaving 16 bases between them. The CDR3: CASSPSGGLEETQYL. The CDR3 DNA sequence: TGTGCCAGCAGCCCTAGTGGGGGGCTGGAAGAGACCCAGTACCTC.

This clonotype was seen repeatedly, ten times or more. The V and J genes are TRBV3-1 and TRBJ2-3; no firm D call. V gave up 4 bases and J gave up 6 bases, with 14 bases separating them. This CDR3 contains 14 residues. Germline lookup yields CDR1 LGHDT and CDR2 YNNKEL (reference sequence). The CDR3 bases are TGTGCCAGCAGCCGAGTTGGTGGGGTGGATACGCAGTATTTT. It encodes CASSRVGGVDTQYF.

This clonotype has at least ten counts. This rearrangement joins TRBV6-2 or TRBV6-3 to TRBJ2-7; no firm D call. Between the trimmed V and J ends, which lost 4 bases and 2 bases, there was a span of 6 bases. The CDR3 length is 12 residues. CDR1 and CDR2 from the germline V gene are MNHEY and SVGEGT. DNA for the CDR3: TGTGCCAGCAGTTCTGACACCTACGAGCAGTACGTC. It encodes CASSSDTYEQYV.

This clonotype was seen repeatedly, ten times or more. J is TRBJ2-5 and V is TRBV27, with D perhaps TRBD1 or TRBD2 (6 bases each). Germline CDR1 MNHEY, CDR2 SMNVEV (reference sequence). The CDR3 is 16 residues long. The V end was cut by 9 bases, the J end by 3 bases, with 23 bases between. CDR3 sequence: CASSPGGGTGEETQYF. Written as DNA, the CDR3 is TGTGCCAGTTCCCCCGGGGGCGGGACGGGGGAAGAGACCCAGTACTTC.

CDR3 coding DNA: TGTGCCAGCAGTGATCCCGGGGGGAGGGAGACCCAGTACTTC. Its translation: CASSDPGGRETQYF. The V call is TRBV2, the J call TRBJ2-5; 7 nucleotides align to TRBD2. J lost 5 bases, V lost 3 bases, and 6 bases had no gene match. Looked up from germline, CDR1 is SNHLY and CDR2 is FYNNEI. CDR3 length: 14 residues.

The V call is TRBV28, the J call TRBJ2-1; D may be TRBD1 (6 bases). The CDR3 contains 14 residues. Trimming cost V 6 bases and J 10 bases, with 19 bases left between them. Germline CDR1 and CDR2: MDHEN and SYDVKM. The CDR3 sequence is CASRRTGSQVEQFF. The CDR3 region has the DNA TGTGCCAGCAGACGAACAGGGTCGCAGGTGGAGCAGTTCTTC.

This clonotype came up many times. The rearrangement uses TRBV11-3 and TRBJ2-3; D is perhaps TRBD1 or TRBD2 (7 bases each). Germline CDR1 reads SGHNT; CDR2 reads YENEEA. This CDR3 region has 17 residues. V was cut by 2 bases and J by 1 base, with 16 bases left in between. CDR3 sequence (DNA): TGTGCCAGCAGCTTAAGGGGGGGAGGGACAGGCACAGATACGCAGTATTTT. It is translated as CASSLRGGGTGTDTQYF. Filled out from reference TRBV11-3 and TRBJ2-3, the complete variable domain reads EAGVVQSPRYKIIEKKQPVAFWCNPISGHNTLYWYLQNLGQGPELLIRYENEEAVDDSQLPKDRFSAERLKGVDSTLKIQPAELGDSAVYLCASSLRGGGTGTDTQYFGPGTRLTVL.

This clonotype has ten or more counts. The J gene is TRBJ2-7, the V gene TRBV19; possibly TRBD1 for D (6 bases). The germline gives CDR1 LNHDA, CDR2 SQIVND (reference sequence). The V end was cut by 6 bases, the J end by 2 bases, with 17 bases between. The length of the CDR3 is 15 residues. In DNA, the CDR3 is TGTGCCAGTAGCCCCCCCGGGACATATGCCTACGAGCAGTACTTC. Encoded protein: CASSPPGTYAYEQYF.

This clonotype has ten or more counts. The rearrangement links TRBV19 to TRBJ2-3, with TRBD2 identical over 12 bases. Germline V gene sequence: CDR1 LNHDA, CDR2 SQIVND (reference sequence). The junction had 5 bases not matched to a gene; V was cut back by 5 bases and J by 2 bases. The CDR3 is 16 residues long. The CDR3 bases are TGTGCCAGTAGTCACACTAGCGGGGGGATCACAGATACGCAGTATTTT. It encodes CASSHTSGGITDTQYF.

As for this clonotype: With a much larger clone just one base away, this may be a read error. V and J are TRBV27 and TRBJ1-5; D not certain. V lost 3 bases, J lost 7 bases, and 13 bases lay in between. Germline CDR1 reads MNHEY; CDR2 reads SMNVEV (reference sequence). The CDR3 consists of 14 residues. CDR3 sequence: CASSFKRVGQPQHF. CDR3 bases: TGTGCCAGCAGTTTCAAACGGGTTGGGCAGCCCCAGCATTTT.

V is TRBV7-8 and J is TRBJ2-3; 8 bases line up with TRBD1. The CDR3 runs to 15 residues. Germline CDR1 is SGHVS and CDR2 is FQNEAQ. The trim removed 5 bases at V and 3 bases at J, leaving 7 bases unmatched. CDR3 DNA sequence: TGTGCCAGCAGCGCCTGGACAGGGAAGACAGATACGCAGTATTTT. Protein sequence: CASSAWTGKTDTQYF.

The sample holds many counts of this clonotype. V gene TRBV20-1 combines with J gene TRBJ1-6, with a tentative D call TRBD1 (6 bases). This CDR3 contains 15 residues. The V gene lost 5 bases and the J gene lost 10 bases, with 21 bases spanning the gap. Germline loops: CDR1 DFQATT, CDR2 SNEGSKA (reference sequence). The CDR3 protein is CSAGGTDSVYSPLHF. The CDR3 DNA reads as TGCAGTGCTGGAGGAACGGACAGTGTGTACTCACCCCTCCACTTT.